This TCR beta chain derives from a study of blood T cell repertoires in COVID-19. Ages ranged from about 18 to 89 years, with residence in 24 US areas. There are 12 residues in the CDR3. The germline V gene encodes CDR1 MDHEN and CDR2 SYDVKM. Trimming took 6 bases from V and 6 from J, leaving 12 bases between them. The data were produced by immunoSEQ multiplex PCR, yet TCRdb's version contains in-frame clones alone and is incomplete. Found here are 300,000 to 350,000 clones, 86% of them singletons; the top ten hold approximately 4%. This chain uses TRBV28 with TRBJ2-7; possibly TRBD2 for D (5 bases). Source material: PBMCs or T cells enriched from blood (not recorded which). This receptor was identified in a woman aged 40 to 50 with acute COVID-19. The DNA for the CDR3 is TGTGCCAGCAGCCTAGCTTCCGGCGAGCAGTACTTC. Translation gives CASSLASGEQYF.